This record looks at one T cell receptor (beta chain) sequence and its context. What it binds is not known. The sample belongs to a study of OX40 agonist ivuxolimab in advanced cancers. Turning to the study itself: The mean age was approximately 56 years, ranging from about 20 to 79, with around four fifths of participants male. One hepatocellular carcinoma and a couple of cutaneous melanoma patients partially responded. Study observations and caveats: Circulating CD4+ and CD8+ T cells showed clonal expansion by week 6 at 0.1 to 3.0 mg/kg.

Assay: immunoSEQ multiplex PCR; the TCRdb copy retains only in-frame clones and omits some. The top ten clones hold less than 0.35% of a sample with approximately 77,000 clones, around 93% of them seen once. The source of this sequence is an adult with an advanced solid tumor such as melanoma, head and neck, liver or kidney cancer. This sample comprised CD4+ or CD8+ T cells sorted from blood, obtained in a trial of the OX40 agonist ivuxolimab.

CDR3 sequence reads: CASSLDTNSPLHF. In nucleotides, the CDR3 is TGTGCCAGCAGCTTAGACACCAATTCACCCCTCCACTTT. V gene TRBV7-2 combines with J gene TRBJ1-6; D remains unclear. The CDR3 totals 13 residues. Germline CDR1 reads SGHTA; CDR2 reads FQGNSA. Between the trimmed V and J ends, which lost 1 base and 7 bases, there was a span of 5 bases.